What follows are 29 T cell receptor beta chains derived from one specimen sequenced in a study of blood T cell repertoires in COVID-19. Produced via immunoSEQ multiplex PCR; TCRdb's table is partial and in-frame only. This sample has around 290,000 clones, with 88% found just once. The specimen sequenced was PBMCs or T cells enriched from blood (not recorded which). The source is a woman aged 60-75 years in a cohort exposed to, infected with or recovered from COVID-19 (not recorded which).

V is TRBV29-1 and J is TRBJ2-2; 11 positions agree with TRBD2. Germline CDR1 SQVTM, CDR2 ANQGSEA. The length of the CDR3 is 15 residues. Trimming at V came to 6 bases and at J to 0 bases, leaving 3 bases not matched to a gene. Written as DNA, the CDR3 is TGCAGCGTGCCGACTAGCGGGGCGAACACCGGGGAGCTGTTTTTT. Translation gives CSVPTSGANTGELFF.

This clone has just a few counts. The chain joins TRBV18 to TRBJ2-5; 8 positions match TRBD1. The CDR3 covers 15 residues. V lost 4 bases and J lost 5; bases outside the gene matches: 9. The germline V gene encodes CDR1 KGHSH and CDR2 LQKENI. The CDR3 bases are TGTGCCAGCTCACAAGGGACAGGAGGCCTGGAGACCCAGTACTTC. Translating gives CASSQGTGGLETQYF.

The V gene is TRBV11-2, the J gene TRBJ1-2, with D perhaps TRBD1 (5 bases). Trimming shortened V by 4 bases and J by 2 bases, and 8 bases separated the two germline ends. The CDR3 covers 13 residues. Germline V gene sequence: CDR1 SGHAT, CDR2 FQNNGV. This CDR3 reads CASSWRQNYGYTF. The CDR3 DNA reads TGTGCCAGCAGCTGGAGACAGAACTATGGCTACACCTTC.

This chain connects TRBV5-4 to TRBJ2-7; 9 bases line up with TRBD1. The CDR3 spans 15 residues. The V gene's germline CDR1 is SGHNT and CDR2 YYREEE (reference sequence). The V segment lost 4 bases and the J segment 2 bases; nucleotides outside the gene matches: 7. CDR3 DNA: TGTGCCAGCAGCGCCCCGGGACAGGGTCCCTACGAGCAGTACTTC. Translating it yields CASSAPGQGPYEQYF. Filled out from reference TRBV5-4 and TRBJ2-7, the complete variable domain reads ETGVTQSPTHLIKTRGQQVTLRCSSQSGHNTVSWYQQALGQGPQFIFQYYREEENGRGNFPPRFSGLQFPNYSSELNVNALELDDSALYLCASSAPGQGPYEQYFGPGTRLTVT.

This clone turned up a few times. This sequence joins TRBV23-1 and TRBJ2-7; 15 bases fit TRBD2. TRBV23-1 has ORF status, its function being uncertain. The V gene end was trimmed by 3 bases and the J gene end by 4 bases; junction bases not matched to a gene: 13. This CDR3 spans 19 amino acids. CDR3 amino acids: CASSHPGLAGGRGAYEQYF. CDR3 DNA sequence: TGCGCCAGCAGTCACCCTGGACTAGCGGGAGGGAGAGGTGCGTACGAGCAGTACTTC.

The chain uses TRBV27 and TRBJ1-2, with 8 bases fitting TRBD1. From germline, CDR1 is MNHEY and CDR2 SMNVEV (reference sequence). The CDR3 contains 15 residues. The trim removed 2 bases at V and 8 bases at J, leaving 10 bases unmatched. CDR3: CASSLERTGRMGYTF. In nucleotides, the CDR3 is TGTGCCAGCAGTTTAGAGAGGACAGGGAGGATGGGCTACACCTTC.

This clone showed up just once. The CDR3 DNA follows: TGCGCCAGCAGCCAAGAGGCAACGGGAGGGCCCTACAATGAGCAGTTCTTC. Protein product: CASSQEATGGPYNEQFF. The chain carries TRBV4-3 and TRBJ2-1; 8 bases match TRBD2. The CDR3 is 17 amino acids. Germline V gene sequence: CDR1 LGHNA, CDR2 YSLEER. Losses at the gene ends were 0 bases for V and 2 bases for J; bases not matched to a gene: 6.

The rearrangement uses TRBV2 and TRBJ2-1; 7 positions match TRBD2. Germline V gene lookup returns CDR1 SNHLY and CDR2 FYNNEI. There are 14 residues in the CDR3. J lost 10 bases, V lost 6 bases, and 12 bases had no gene match. The CDR3 nucleotides read TGTGCCAGCAGCGAATGGCTCCGGGAGGCGGAGCAGTTCTTC. This codes for CASSEWLREAEQFF. The variable domain in full, completed from reference TRBV2 and TRBJ2-1, reads EPEVTQTPSHQVTQMGQEVILRCVPISNHLYFYWYRQILGQKVEFLVSFYNNEISEKSEIFDDQFSVERPDGSNFTLKIRSTKLEDSAMYFCASSEWLREAEQFFGPGTRLTVL.

The chain couples TRBV4-1 to TRBJ2-7, with a tentative D call TRBD2 (5 bases). This CDR3 is built from 15 residues. Germline V CDR1 and CDR2: MGHRA, YSYEKL. V was clipped by 0 bases and J by 2 bases, with 11 bases between them. The CDR3 nucleotides are TGCGCCAGCAGCCAAGAAAGCGCGGGTACCTACGAGCAGTACTTC. It translates to CASSQESAGTYEQYF.

CDR3 sequence (DNA): TGTGCCAGTAGTATATTGTCAGGGGGTTCATATCAGCCCCAGCATTTT. Protein: CASSILSGGSYQPQHF. The rearrangement uses TRBV19 and TRBJ1-5; 7 positions match TRBD1. Germline CDR1 LNHDA, CDR2 SQIVND (reference sequence). The ends lost 2 bases at V and 5 bases at J; junction bases unmatched: 9. The CDR3 runs to 16 residues.

This clone was recorded once. V gene TRBV4-1 combines with J gene TRBJ1-2; 7 nucleotides align to TRBD1. Unmatched junction bases numbered 2, after V lost 3 bases and J lost 4 bases. The CDR3 covers 13 residues. The germline V gene encodes CDR1 MGHRA and CDR2 YSYEKL. The CDR3 sequence: CASSQGQSYGYTF. The DNA for the CDR3 is TGCGCCAGCAGCCAGGGACAGTCCTATGGCTACACCTTC.

The chain is built from TRBV30 and TRBJ2-7; 8 bases agree with TRBD1. Germline loops: CDR1 GTSNPN, CDR2 SVGIG (reference sequence). The CDR3 extends over 14 amino acids. Trimming at V came to 1 base and at J to 3 bases, leaving 5 bases not matched to a gene. CDR3 in amino acids: CAWSAGGSIYEQYF. The DNA of the CDR3 is TGTGCCTGGAGTGCAGGGGGCTCAATCTACGAGCAGTACTTC.

V and J are TRBV28 and TRBJ2-7; 12 bases map to TRBD2. CDR3 size: 17 residues. Trimming at V came to 5 bases and at J to 6 bases, leaving 14 bases not matched to a gene. CDR1 and CDR2 (germline): MDHEN, SYDVKM. The CDR3 protein is CASSPGGLAGGPLEQYF. In DNA form, the CDR3 reads TGTGCCAGCAGTCCCGGGGGGCTAGCGGGAGGGCCCCTCGAGCAGTACTTC.

This chain links TRBV20-1 with TRBJ1-2; 9 nucleotides agree with TRBD1. The CDR3 runs 11 residues. Per germline, CDR1 DFQATT and CDR2 SNEGSKA (reference sequence). The junction had 2 bases not matched to a gene; V was cut back by 6 bases and J by 6 bases. The CDR3 spells CSARTGDGYTF. The CDR3 DNA is TGCAGTGCAAGGACAGGGGATGGCTACACCTTC.

The chain recombines TRBV7-9 with TRBJ2-7; 7 bases agree with TRBD2. Germline values: CDR1 SEHNR, CDR2 FQNEAQ (reference sequence). This CDR3 region has 17 residues. V lost 4 bases and J lost 0; bases outside the gene matches: 12. Here the CDR3 reads CASSSPRLAQSSYEQYF. The CDR3 nucleotides read TGTGCCAGCAGCTCCCCTCGACTAGCCCAAAGCTCCTACGAGCAGTACTTC.

This chain connects TRBV19 to TRBJ2-1, with 11 bases identical to TRBD2. This CDR3 comprises 15 residues. Germline-derived CDR1 and CDR2 are LNHDA and SQIVND (reference sequence). J gave up 6 bases and V 8 bases, and 9 bases lay outside the gene matches. CDR3 amino acids: CASLNPGTSGNEQFF. As DNA, the CDR3 is TGTGCCAGTCTGAACCCCGGGACTAGCGGCAATGAGCAGTTCTTC.

CDR3 sequence (DNA): TGTGCCAGCAGCTTAGATCCGGGAAGAAGGCGGGAAGAGCAGTACTTC. It translates to CASSLDPGRRREEQYF. The chain couples TRBV11-2 to TRBJ2-7; TRBD2 might be the D (6 bases). V dropped 0 bases and J dropped 7 bases, with 19 bases sitting between them. The CDR3 sequence is 16 residues long. Germline CDR1 SGHAT, CDR2 FQNNGV.

The V call is TRBV2, the J call TRBJ2-5; 7 positions agree with TRBD1. V lost 4 bases, J lost 0 bases, and 5 bases stayed unmatched. Germline loops: CDR1 SNHLY, CDR2 FYNNEI. This CDR3 is built from 15 residues. In DNA, the CDR3 is TGTGCCAGCAGTGCGGACAGGACGTACCAAGAGACCCAGTACTTC. It codes for CASSADRTYQETQYF.

This clone was detected only a few times. CDR3 sequence: CASNQPGTGELFF. The CDR3 nucleotides read TGTGCCAGCAACCAACCCGGCACCGGGGAGCTGTTTTTT. The V call is TRBV7-3, the J call TRBJ2-2, with D unresolved. The CDR3 has 13 amino acids. The germline CDR1 and CDR2 sequences are SGHTA and FQGTGA. Trimming left V 7 bases short and J 4 bases short, with 10 bases between.

This chain links TRBV12-3 or TRBV12-4 with TRBJ2-1, with D uncertain. V lost 5 bases and J 8 bases, leaving 7 bases between the germline ends. The CDR3 is made up of 11 amino acids. CDR3 sequence (DNA): TGTGCCAGCAGTCTCGGTCATGAGCAGTTCTTC. Translated: CASSLGHEQFF.

This chain joins TRBV11-2 and TRBJ1-1; D might be TRBD1 (6 bases). Trimming stripped 3 bases from V and 0 bases from J, with 11 bases between. The CDR3 length is 15 residues. Per germline, CDR1 SGHAT and CDR2 FQNNGV. CDR3 DNA sequence: TGTGCCAGCAGCTTCGTCAGGGGTATGAACACTGAAGCTTTCTTT. Amino acid sequence: CASSFVRGMNTEAFF.

The chain is built from TRBV21-1 and TRBJ2-2; no DNA check was done on the table's D call, TRBD2. TRBV21-1 is given as a pseudogene. The CDR3 is 12 residues long. CDR3 bases: TGTGCCAACCCCGCGAGCACCGGGGAGCTGTTTTTT. Its translation: CANPASTGELFF.

This clone was counted a single time. The J gene is TRBJ2-7, the V gene TRBV7-9, with 8 bases fitting TRBD1. Germline V gene lookup returns CDR1 SEHNR and CDR2 FQNEAQ (reference sequence). This CDR3 comprises 17 residues. With 5 bases clipped from V and 2 bases from J, the junction kept 14 bases outside the gene matches. The CDR3: CASSPQRPGTGPYEQYF. CDR3 nucleotide sequence: TGTGCCAGCAGCCCCCAACGCCCCGGGACAGGACCCTACGAGCAGTACTTC.

This clone was counted a single time. Here the CDR3 DNA reads TGTGCCAGCAGCTTAGGACAGGGCCGGTACGAGCAGTACTTC. It codes for CASSLGQGRYEQYF. V gene TRBV11-3 combines with J gene TRBJ2-7; 7 bases are shared with TRBD1. Germline values: CDR1 SGHNT, CDR2 YENEEA. The CDR3 covers 14 residues. The junction had 4 bases not matched to a gene; V was cut back by 1 base and J by 4 bases.

The chain joins TRBV2 to TRBJ2-1; 7 nucleotides align to TRBD2. The ends lost 1 base at V and 4 bases at J; junction bases unmatched: 7. The CDR3 contains 16 residues. Per germline, CDR1 SNHLY and CDR2 FYNNEI. This CDR3 is CASSEGGGTFYNEQFF. The CDR3 region has the DNA TGTGCCAGCAGTGAAGGGGGGGGAACGTTTTACAATGAGCAGTTCTTC.

The CDR3 reads CASSKFQFDEQFF. The CDR3 nucleotides read TGTGCCAGCAGCAAGTTCCAGTTCGATGAGCAGTTCTTC. This chain connects TRBV27 to TRBJ2-1; no clear D. The CDR3 runs 13 residues. V shed 6 bases and J shed 8 bases, with 14 bases lying between them. The germline CDR1 and CDR2 sequences are MNHEY and SMNVEV (reference sequence).

This chain connects TRBV29-1 to TRBJ2-7, with 8 positions matching TRBD1. CDR1 SQVTM and CDR2 ANQGSEA come from the germline V gene. With 2 bases clipped from V and 2 bases from J, the junction kept 2 bases outside the gene matches. This CDR3 is 13 amino acids long. Here the CDR3 DNA reads TGCAGCGTTGAAACAGGGGGTGCCTACGAGCAGTACTTC. This translates into CSVETGGAYEQYF.

V gene TRBV2 combines with J gene TRBJ1-4; D perhaps matches TRBD1 (5 bases). The CDR3 extends over 16 amino acids. CDR1 is SNHLY and CDR2 is FYNNEI in the germline V gene. Trimming stripped 8 bases from V and 3 bases from J, with 19 bases between. The CDR3: CASVLGTVQSNEKLFF. The CDR3 coding sequence is TGTGCCAGCGTGTTAGGGACTGTCCAGTCTAATGAAAAACTGTTTTTT.

The DNA for the CDR3 is TGTGCCAGTCTAAGGGCAGGGGCGACCCACAATCAGCCCCAGCATTTT. This sequence encodes CASLRAGATHNQPQHF. The chain joins TRBV19 to TRBJ1-5, with TRBD1 as a possible D gene (6 bases). With 8 bases removed from V and 3 bases from J, the gap between germline ends came to 20 bases. From germline, CDR1 is LNHDA and CDR2 SQIVND (reference sequence). The CDR3 spans 16 residues.